The sequence of this TCR beta chain was determined in a study of T cells in Graves' hyperthyroidism and ophthalmopathy. Findings and limits, study-wide: In validation, the model predicted ophthalmopathy. These predictions came a median approximately six months before onset.

Amplification of TCR beta CDR3 regions was performed using RNA transcripts as template. First-round RT-PCR of the TCR CDR3 relied on the HTBI primer set. TCRdb reprocessed the multiplex PCR reads via MiXCR and lists one record per CDR3 protein. The data contain some 380,000 distinct CDR3 sequences, roughly 12% of them singletons. Per the germline V gene, CDR1 is MDHEN and CDR2 is SYDVKM. V lost 2 bases to trimming and J lost 7 bases, with 15 bases between them. This CDR3 is built from 14 residues. The table lists this clonotype with many counts. Its antigen is unidentified. The sequencing sample was made of blood. The chain recombines TRBV28 with TRBJ2-7, with D perhaps matching TRBD1 (5 bases). The sequence was collected from a man aged 25-40 years with Graves' hyperthyroidism that later progressed to Graves' ophthalmopathy. In nucleotides, the CDR3 is TGTGCCAGCAGTTTACAGGGTGGGGCGGAAGAGCAGTACTTC. Protein sequence: CASSLQGGAEEQYF.